One and the same sample provided the 5 T cell receptor beta chains below, sequenced in a study of blood T cell repertoires in COVID-19. Here immunoSEQ multiplex PCR was the method, and the copy in TCRdb shows in-frame clones only, minus some. The table lists 150,000 to 200,000 clones, about nine tenths of them singletons. Sequenced input: peripheral blood. These TCRs come from a woman between 55 and 75 years old with COVID-19, enrolled during active disease.

This clone was observed a single time. The CDR3 nucleotides read TGCGCCAGCAGCCAAGATGCAGGTAGTGAAGAGACCCAGTACTTC. Translated, it gives CASSQDAGSEETQYF. This sequence joins TRBV4-3 and TRBJ2-5; no definite D call. The CDR3 spans 15 residues. Germline V gene lookup returns CDR1 LGHNA and CDR2 YSLEER. V dropped 0 bases and J dropped 3 bases, with 11 bases sitting between them.

The V and J genes are TRBV10-3 and TRBJ2-3; TRBD2 agrees at 7 bases. The CDR3 spans 13 residues. Trimming cost V 6 bases and J 6 bases; bases outside gene matches: 6. Looked up from germline, CDR1 is ENHRY and CDR2 is SYGVKD. CDR3 protein: CAIRAGTMDTQYF. The CDR3 nucleotides read TGTGCCATCAGAGCCGGGACTATGGATACGCAGTATTTT.

Only a few counts were recorded for this clone. The chain joins TRBV30 to TRBJ2-1; 7 bases agree with TRBD2. CDR1 GTSNPN and CDR2 SVGIG come from the germline V gene (reference sequence). With V trimmed by 5 bases and J by 5 bases, 9 bases remained unmatched. This CDR3 comprises 14 residues. CDR3 in amino acids: CAWSTSAINNEQFF. CDR3 in DNA: TGTGCCTGGTCTACTAGCGCAATAAACAATGAGCAGTTCTTC.

The chain has TRBV14 and TRBJ1-1; D is ambiguous. CDR3 size: 12 residues. CDR1 and CDR2 (germline): SGHDN, FVKESK. V was pared by 1 base and J by 4 bases, with 4 bases between. DNA of the CDR3: TGTGCCAGCAGCCAAGTTCGCACTGAAGCTTTCTTT. Translated, it gives CASSQVRTEAFF.

This clone appeared a single time. The rearrangement uses TRBV19 and TRBJ1-4; 7 nucleotides match TRBD1. Germline CDR1 LNHDA, CDR2 SQIVND (reference sequence). The CDR3 is 11 residues long. J lost 7 bases, V lost 9 bases, and 2 bases had no gene match. The CDR3, as DNA: TGTGCCAGCGGACAGGCTGAAAAACTGTTTTTT. Translation gives CASGQAEKLFF.